The clone carrying this T cell receptor (beta chain) has a count of ten or more. As yet, its antigen is unknown. These data are taken from a study of identical twins. Study-level points and caveats: The study reached conclusions through statistical analysis that was cross-sectional, not following the same donors. Excess sharing between twins was weaker in beta out-of-frame sequences. Partial confounding of zero-insertion analyses by invariant MAIT and iNKT cells was possible.

TCRdb re-derived calls from the 5' RACE reads in MiXCR, one entry per CDR3 protein. The sample consists of 1.5 million to 2 million distinct CDR3 sequences, around 33% of them appearing once. The sample taken for sequencing was cord blood. The source is a newborn girl in good health.

The DNA for the CDR3 is TGCAGCGCTGGACACCAACTAGCGGGGGTATCAGATACGCAGTATTTT. It yields the protein CSAGHQLAGVSDTQYF. The chain joins TRBV29-1 to TRBJ2-3; 11 nucleotides agree with TRBD2. V trimming: 7 bases; J trimming: 4 bases; junction bases outside the gene matches: 13. Germline CDR1 SQVTM, CDR2 ANQGSEA. The CDR3 covers 16 residues.